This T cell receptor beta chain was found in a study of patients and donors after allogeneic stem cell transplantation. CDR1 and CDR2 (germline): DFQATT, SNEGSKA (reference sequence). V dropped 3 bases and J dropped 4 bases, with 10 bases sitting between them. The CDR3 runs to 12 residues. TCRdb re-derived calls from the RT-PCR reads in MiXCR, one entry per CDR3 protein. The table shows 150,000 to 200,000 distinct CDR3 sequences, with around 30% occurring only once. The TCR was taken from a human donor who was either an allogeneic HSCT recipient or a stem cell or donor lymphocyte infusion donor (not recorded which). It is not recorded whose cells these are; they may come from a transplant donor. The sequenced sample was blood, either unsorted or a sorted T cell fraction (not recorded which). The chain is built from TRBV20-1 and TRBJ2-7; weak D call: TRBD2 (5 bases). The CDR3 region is CSASYAGYEQYF. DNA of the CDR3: TGCAGTGCTAGTTATGCGGGTTACGAGCAGTACTTC.